The 31 T cell receptor beta chains below all came from one sample that was sequenced in a study of blood T cell repertoires in COVID-19. Profiled with immunoSEQ multiplex PCR; TCRdb holds only in-frame clones, not every one. The sample lists around 40,000 clones; about 82% were seen once. Sequencing was done on a sample of peripheral blood. All receptors come from an elderly man with active or convalescent COVID-19.

This clone was counted only a few times. CDR3: CASSYPGQGQETQYF. The CDR3 bases are TGTGCCAGCAGTTACCCGGGACAGGGGCAAGAGACCCAGTACTTC. V and J are TRBV6-5 and TRBJ2-5; 10 bases are shared with TRBD1. V trimming: 2 bases; J trimming: 2 bases; junction bases outside the gene matches: 2. The CDR3 is 15 amino acids. CDR1 and CDR2 from the germline V gene are MNHEY and SVGAGI.

This clone was seen only a few times. V usage is TRBV9 and J usage is TRBJ2-7, with 7 positions matching TRBD1. CDR1 is SGDLS and CDR2 is YYNGEE in the germline V gene. V dropped 0 bases and J dropped 3; count of bases not matched to a gene: 9. This CDR3 comprises 16 residues. In nucleotides, the CDR3 is TGTGCCAGCAGCGTAGGAGGGGGCGAATTGGGCTACGAGCAGTACTTC. Protein sequence: CASSVGGGELGYEQYF.

This clone was found once. This rearrangement joins TRBV2 to TRBJ1-1; D is perhaps TRBD1 (6 bases). Germline V gene sequence: CDR1 SNHLY, CDR2 FYNNEI. The CDR3 is made up of 13 amino acids. The germline V and J ends were trimmed by 6 bases and 4 bases, with 12 bases remaining between them. The CDR3 here is CASSLGRGTEAFF. The CDR3 DNA is TGTGCCAGCAGCCTTGGCAGGGGCACTGAAGCTTTCTTT.

The chain links TRBV9 to TRBJ2-1; TRBD2 matches at 11 bases. J was trimmed by 5 bases and V by 3 bases; bases with no gene match: 4. Germline CDR1 SGDLS, CDR2 YYNGEE. The CDR3 runs to 15 residues. The CDR3 sequence: CASSAMTSGNNEQFF. The CDR3 nucleotides read TGTGCCAGCAGCGCAATGACTAGCGGGAACAATGAGCAGTTCTTC.

V gene TRBV28 combines with J gene TRBJ2-7; D uncertain. The germline gives CDR1 MDHEN, CDR2 SYDVKM. This CDR3 region has 17 residues. Trimming took off 2 bases at V and 2 bases at J, with 19 bases between the two ends. The CDR3 protein is CASSLGHGETRPYEQYF. CDR3 nucleotides: TGTGCCAGCAGTTTAGGTCACGGTGAGACACGGCCCTACGAGCAGTACTTC.

V usage is TRBV30 and J usage is TRBJ1-6; 7 bases line up with TRBD1. V lost 5 bases, J lost 7 bases, and 5 bases stayed unmatched. Germline CDR1 is GTSNPN and CDR2 is SVGIG (reference sequence). The CDR3 contains 13 residues. The CDR3 nucleotides read TGTGCCTGGGACAGGGTGGGGAATTCACCCCTCCACTTT. Protein product: CAWDRVGNSPLHF.

The DNA for the CDR3 is TGCGCCAGCAGCGGAACCGGACAGCTTAGGGTCTACAATGAGCAGTTCTTC. Protein: CASSGTGQLRVYNEQFF. The chain carries TRBV10-2 and TRBJ2-1, with D possibly being TRBD1 (6 bases). CDR1 and CDR2 from the germline V gene are WSHSY and SAAADI. V was pared by 6 bases and J by 3 bases, with 21 bases between. The CDR3 runs 17 residues.

The chain recombines TRBV2 with TRBJ1-4; D gene uncertain. Trimming removed 0 bases at V and 4 bases at J, with 9 bases between. CDR3 length: 15 residues. Germline V gene sequence: CDR1 SNHLY, CDR2 FYNNEI. DNA for the CDR3: TGTGCCAGCAGTGAAGCGAGGAGCCATAATGAAAAACTGTTTTTT. As protein: CASSEARSHNEKLFF.

The rearrangement joins TRBV27 to TRBJ1-6; 9 nucleotides agree with TRBD1. The CDR3 spans 14 residues. Germline loops: CDR1 MNHEY, CDR2 SMNVEV (reference sequence). The ends lost 5 bases at V and 8 bases at J; junction bases unmatched: 4. The CDR3 coding sequence is TGTGCCAGCAGTACGACAGGGGGGGATTCACCCCTCCACTTT. This encodes CASSTTGGDSPLHF.

The chain employs TRBV7-9 and TRBJ2-1; 11 positions match TRBD2. Germline assignment: CDR1 SEHNR and CDR2 FQNEAQ (reference sequence). Trimming at V came to 5 bases and at J to 2 bases, leaving 8 bases not matched to a gene. The CDR3 covers 17 residues. The CDR3 reads CASSPPGLAETYNEQFF. For the CDR3, the DNA is TGTGCCAGCAGCCCGCCGGGACTAGCGGAAACCTACAATGAGCAGTTCTTC.

The J gene is TRBJ2-7, the V gene TRBV7-9; unclear D gene. This CDR3 comprises 14 residues. Germline CDR1 SEHNR, CDR2 FQNEAQ (reference sequence). V was pared by 0 bases and J by 5 bases, with 11 bases between. The CDR3 DNA is TGTGCCAGCAGCTTAGCCCAACTATTCGACGAGCAGTACTTC. Translation gives CASSLAQLFDEQYF.

The V gene is TRBV19, the J gene TRBJ2-3, with D unresolved. Germline V gene data show CDR1 as LNHDA and CDR2 as SQIVND (reference sequence). CDR3 length: 16 residues. Trimming stripped 6 bases from V and 0 bases from J, with 16 bases between. The CDR3 DNA sequence: TGTGCCAGTAGGCTTTCGTACTACGATAGCACAGATACGCAGTATTTT. This codes for CASRLSYYDSTDTQYF. The complete variable domain, with remaining parts taken from reference TRBV19 and TRBJ2-3, reads DGGITQSPKYLFRKEGQNVTLSCEQNLNHDAMYWYRQDPGQGLRLIYYSQIVNDFQKGDIAEGYSVSREKKESFPLTVTSAQKNPTAFYLCASRLSYYDSTDTQYFGPGTRLTVL.

The rearrangement joins TRBV27 to TRBJ1-1; the match to TRBD1 covers 7 bases. Germline assignment: CDR1 MNHEY and CDR2 SMNVEV (reference sequence). The CDR3 totals 13 residues. The ends lost 5 bases at V and 7 bases at J; junction bases unmatched: 7. The CDR3 loop reads CASSLARGLEAFF. DNA for the CDR3: TGTGCCAGCAGTCTTGCAAGGGGGCTTGAAGCTTTCTTT.

This chain uses TRBV5-1 with TRBJ1-4; 9 bases line up with TRBD1. CDR3 length: 14 amino acids. Germline CDR1 SGHRS, CDR2 YFSETQ. V dropped 6 bases and J dropped 8; count of bases not matched to a gene: 8. The CDR3 loop reads CASTPGQGNEKLFF. CDR3 bases: TGCGCCAGCACCCCCGGACAGGGGAACGAAAAACTGTTTTTT.

This rearrangement joins TRBV28 to TRBJ2-7; 8 bases agree with TRBD1. Germline assignment: CDR1 MDHEN and CDR2 SYDVKM. The CDR3 totals 14 residues. V lost 2 bases to trimming and J lost 4 bases; unmatched junction nucleotides: 4. CDR3 protein: CASSLGQGPYEQYF. The DNA of the CDR3 is TGTGCCAGCAGTTTAGGACAGGGCCCATACGAGCAGTACTTC.

The rearrangement links TRBV5-8 to TRBJ1-1, with unresolved D. V was shortened by 4 bases and J by 5 bases, with 18 bases between the two germline ends. In germline, CDR1 is SGHTS, CDR2 YDEGEE. This CDR3 has 15 residues. The CDR3 loop is CASSDAGRVRTEAFF. The CDR3 DNA reads TGTGCCAGCAGCGACGCGGGAAGGGTGAGGACTGAAGCTTTCTTT.

Concerning this clone itself: Sequence at one end of the junction differs from germline and may be a read error. The V call is TRBV5-4, the J call TRBJ2-2, with 8 bases identical to TRBD2. The CDR3 is 15 residues long. Germline V gene data show CDR1 as SGHNT and CDR2 as YYREEE (reference sequence). The CDR3 sequence: CTSGLGLGDTGELFF. CDR3 nucleotides: TGTACCAGCGGCTTGGGACTAGGAGACACCGGGGAGCTGTTTTTT.

The rearrangement uses TRBV10-3 and TRBJ1-6; 10 nucleotides align to TRBD1. CDR3 length equals 15 residues. V shed 6 bases and J 8 bases; nucleotides not matched to a gene: 7. Germline values: CDR1 ENHRY, CDR2 SYGVKD. Written as DNA, the CDR3 is TGTGCCATCAGGGGATCCGGGACAGGGGATTCACCCCTCCACTTT. Translated: CAIRGSGTGDSPLHF.

The gene calls are TRBV5-1 and TRBJ1-2; D not resolved. Trimming took off 7 bases at V and 9 bases at J, with 28 bases between the two ends. The germline CDR1 and CDR2 sequences are SGHRS and YFSETQ. CDR3 length: 16 amino acids. The CDR3 loop reads CASGGREKDGGRSYTF. In DNA, the CDR3 is TGCGCCAGCGGCGGCCGGGAGAAAGACGGAGGGAGGAGCTACACCTTC.

The chain has TRBV7-9 and TRBJ2-7, with D maybe TRBD1 (6 bases). Between the trimmed V and J ends, which lost 3 bases and 3 bases, there was a span of 12 bases. This CDR3 contains 14 residues. The germline CDR1 and CDR2 sequences are SEHNR and FQNEAQ (reference sequence). CDR3 region: CASSFQGNGYEQYF. The CDR3 bases are TGTGCCAGCAGCTTCCAGGGGAATGGCTACGAGCAGTACTTC.

The chain uses TRBV24-1 and TRBJ1-5, with D possibly TRBD1 on 6 matching bases. The germline CDR1 and CDR2 sequences are KGHDR and SFDVKD. V lost 9 bases, J lost 2 bases, and 13 bases lay in between. This CDR3 comprises 14 residues. CDR3 loop: CATSPGDGNQPQHF. In nucleotides, the CDR3 is TGTGCCACCTCGCCAGGGGACGGCAATCAGCCCCAGCATTTT.

Only a few counts were recorded for this clone. Written as DNA, the CDR3 is TGTGCCAGTAGTATAGGACTGACCTACGAGCAGTACTTC. Translated, it gives CASSIGLTYEQYF. The V and J genes are TRBV19 and TRBJ2-7; the D is unclear. The CDR3 is 13 residues long. The germline gives CDR1 LNHDA, CDR2 SQIVND (reference sequence). Trimming removed 1 base at V and 2 bases at J, with 6 bases between.

This rearrangement joins TRBV7-3 to TRBJ2-1, with 7 bases fitting TRBD2. Germline values: CDR1 SGHTA, CDR2 FQGTGA. J was trimmed by 6 bases and V by 6 bases; bases with no gene match: 11. CDR3 length equals 15 residues. CDR3 nucleotide sequence: TGTGCCAGCAGTCGCTTGGGGGGGTCCCTCAATGAGCAGTTCTTC. Protein sequence: CASSRLGGSLNEQFF. Supplemented by reference TRBV7-3 and TRBJ2-1, the full variable domain reads GAGVSQTPSNKVTEKGKYVELRCDPISGHTALYWYRQSLGQGPEFLIYFQGTGAADDSGLPNDRFFAVRPEGSVSTLKIQRTERGDSAVYLCASSRLGGSLNEQFFGPGTRLTVL.

V and J are TRBV7-2 and TRBJ2-5, with 9 bases aligning to TRBD2. Germline V gene lookup returns CDR1 SGHTA and CDR2 FQGNSA. The CDR3 has 15 amino acids. Trimming cost V 4 bases and J 7 bases; bases outside gene matches: 10. Here the CDR3 reads CASSSRLAVEGTQYF. In DNA, the CDR3 is TGTGCCAGCAGCTCTAGACTAGCGGTAGAAGGGACCCAGTACTTC. Full variable domain (outside the CDR3, taken from reference TRBV7-2 and TRBJ2-5): GAGVSQSPSNKVTEKGKDVELRCDPISGHTALYWYRQSLGQGLEFLIYFQGNSAPDKSGLPSDRFSAERTGGSVSTLTIQRTQQEDSAVYLCASSSRLAVEGTQYFGPGTRLLVL.

This sequence joins TRBV27 and TRBJ2-7, with a tentative D call TRBD1 (5 bases). The germline V gene encodes CDR1 MNHEY and CDR2 SMNVEV (reference sequence). The CDR3 is 15 amino acids. Trimming shortened V by 2 bases and J by 4 bases, and 15 bases separated the two germline ends. The CDR3 nucleotides are TGTGCCAGCAGTTTAAAGGGGCAGGCCCAATACGAGCAGTACTTC. This sequence encodes CASSLKGQAQYEQYF.

This sequence joins TRBV7-2 and TRBJ1-5; no firm D call. This CDR3 region has 13 residues. CDR1 is SGHTA and CDR2 is FQGNSA in the germline V gene. V was pared by 1 base and J by 3 bases, with 4 bases between. CDR3 DNA: TGTGCCAGCAGCTTAGGGCACAATCAGCCCCAGCATTTT. Translation: CASSLGHNQPQHF.

This clone was seen only once. CDR3 in amino acids: CASSYSGAGGPYEQYF. In DNA form, the CDR3 reads TGTGCCAGCAGTTACTCAGGGGCGGGAGGGCCTTACGAGCAGTACTTC. The chain carries TRBV6-5 and TRBJ2-7, with 9 positions matching TRBD2. Germline CDR1 is MNHEY and CDR2 is SVGAGI. Trimming took 0 bases from V and 4 from J; bases not matched to a gene: 7. The CDR3 spans 16 residues.

The V and J genes are TRBV2 and TRBJ2-7, with D possibly being TRBD1 (5 bases). The CDR3 runs 14 residues. Trimming took 1 base from V and 1 from J, leaving 8 bases between them. The V gene's germline CDR1 is SNHLY and CDR2 FYNNEI. CDR3 sequence reads: CASSEGQRSYEQYF. The CDR3 DNA sequence: TGTGCCAGCAGTGAAGGACAGAGGTCCTACGAGCAGTACTTC.

V is TRBV12-3 or TRBV12-4 and J is TRBJ1-1, with TRBD1 matching over 8 bases. Trimming cost V 5 bases and J 3 bases; bases outside gene matches: 2. This CDR3 spans 13 amino acids. The CDR3 DNA is TGTGCCAGCAGTCGACAGGGGCACACTGAAGCTTTCTTT. Amino acid sequence: CASSRQGHTEAFF.

The V gene is TRBV6-5, the J gene TRBJ1-6, with D tentatively TRBD1 (6 bases). The germline V gene has CDR1 MNHEY and CDR2 SVGAGI. Trimming removed 4 bases from V and 9 bases from J, with 13 bases in between. CDR3 length equals 14 residues. CDR3 protein: CASSFGTRGSPLHF. CDR3 coding DNA: TGTGCCAGCAGTTTCGGGACAAGGGGTTCACCCCTCCACTTT.

There are a few counts of this clone. The V gene is TRBV11-2, the J gene TRBJ2-1; no definite D call. This CDR3 comprises 15 residues. V lost 1 base and J 4 bases, leaving 11 bases between the germline ends. Per the germline V gene, CDR1 is SGHAT and CDR2 is FQNNGV. The CDR3 here is CASSLGLERYNEQFF. CDR3 nucleotide sequence: TGTGCCAGCAGCTTAGGTCTGGAGAGGTACAATGAGCAGTTCTTC.